This T cell receptor (beta chain) came from a study of early T cells in non-severe SARS-CoV-2 infection. Study background: Sequenced bulk RNA came from whole blood that was unsorted, and chains were unpaired.

The CDR3 runs 18 residues. Germline CDR1 reads MDHEN; CDR2 reads SYDVKM. V shed 2 bases and J shed 2 bases, with 21 bases lying between them. Researchers attached unique molecular identifiers to individual cDNA molecules. One entry per CDR3 protein results from TCRdb running MiXCR on the 5' RACE reads. The sample lists 83,000 or so distinct CDR3 sequences; about 10% were seen once. This clonotype was detected many times. The V call is TRBV28, the J call TRBJ2-5; a weak D match, TRBD1 (5 bases). The sequences come from whole blood, collected at baseline. This receptor was taken from an adult who was a healthcare worker with PCR-confirmed SARS-CoV-2 infection or an uninfected control (not recorded which). Here the CDR3 reads CASSLPSSRRQKQETQYF. Written as DNA, the CDR3 is TGTGCCAGCAGTTTACCCTCCAGTCGCAGACAGAAACAAGAGACCCAGTACTTC. The whole variable domain, filled in from reference TRBV28 and TRBJ2-5, reads DVKVTQSSRYLVKRTGEKVFLECVQDMDHENMFWYRQDPGLGLRLIYFSYDVKMKEKGDIPEGYSVSREKKERFSLILESASTNQTSMYLCASSLPSSRRQKQETQYFGPGTRLLVL.